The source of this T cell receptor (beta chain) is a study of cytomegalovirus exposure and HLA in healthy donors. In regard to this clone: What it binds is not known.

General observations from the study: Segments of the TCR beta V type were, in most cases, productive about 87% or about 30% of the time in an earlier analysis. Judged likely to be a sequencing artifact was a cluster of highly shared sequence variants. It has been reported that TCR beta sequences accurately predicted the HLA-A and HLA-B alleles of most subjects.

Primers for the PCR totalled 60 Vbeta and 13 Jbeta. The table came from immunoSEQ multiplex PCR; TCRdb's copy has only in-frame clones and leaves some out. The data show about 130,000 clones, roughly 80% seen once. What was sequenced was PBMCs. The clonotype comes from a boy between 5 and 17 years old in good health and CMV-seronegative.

CDR3 sequence: CASSPGGGHEQYF. The CDR3 bases are TGTGCCAGTAGTCCGGGGGGGGGACACGAGCAGTACTTC. The rearrangement links TRBV19 to TRBJ2-7; 8 positions agree with TRBD2. Trimming took 5 bases from V and 5 from J; bases not matched to a gene: 5. Germline values: CDR1 LNHDA, CDR2 SQIVND (reference sequence). This CDR3 has 13 residues. The full variable domain, its missing parts supplied by reference TRBV19 and TRBJ2-7, is DGGITQSPKYLFRKEGQNVTLSCEQNLNHDAMYWYRQDPGQGLRLIYYSQIVNDFQKGDIAEGYSVSREKKESFPLTVTSAQKNPTAFYLCASSPGGGHEQYFGPGTRLTVT.